This passage covers 2 T cell receptor beta chains from one sample sequenced in a study of blood T cell repertoires in COVID-19. The table came from immunoSEQ multiplex PCR; TCRdb's copy has only in-frame clones and leaves some out. Among roughly 79,000 clones listed, roughly 89% were seen once. The sequenced sample consisted of peripheral blood. The receptor set was obtained from a woman at least 80 years old with active or convalescent COVID-19.

CDR3 nucleotides: TGTGCCAGCAGCATACGACCCGACAAGAGCTCCTACGAGCAGTACTTC. Translating it yields CASSIRPDKSSYEQYF. The chain employs TRBV5-5 and TRBJ2-7; D is unresolved. Germline V lookup: CDR1 SGHKS, CDR2 YYEKEE (reference sequence). Trimming shortened V by 4 bases and J by 0 bases, and 17 bases separated the two germline ends. This CDR3 spans 16 amino acids.

CDR3 sequence reads: CASSIKKAGGPGEQFF. The CDR3 nucleotides are TGTGCCAGTAGTATAAAAAAGGCGGGGGGGCCTGGTGAGCAGTTCTTC. The genes are TRBV19 and TRBJ2-1, with 9 bases lining up with TRBD2. Germline V gene lookup returns CDR1 LNHDA and CDR2 SQIVND (reference sequence). The CDR3 loop spans 16 amino acids. After removal of 2 bases from V and 9 bases from J, the junction contained 11 bases not matched to a gene.